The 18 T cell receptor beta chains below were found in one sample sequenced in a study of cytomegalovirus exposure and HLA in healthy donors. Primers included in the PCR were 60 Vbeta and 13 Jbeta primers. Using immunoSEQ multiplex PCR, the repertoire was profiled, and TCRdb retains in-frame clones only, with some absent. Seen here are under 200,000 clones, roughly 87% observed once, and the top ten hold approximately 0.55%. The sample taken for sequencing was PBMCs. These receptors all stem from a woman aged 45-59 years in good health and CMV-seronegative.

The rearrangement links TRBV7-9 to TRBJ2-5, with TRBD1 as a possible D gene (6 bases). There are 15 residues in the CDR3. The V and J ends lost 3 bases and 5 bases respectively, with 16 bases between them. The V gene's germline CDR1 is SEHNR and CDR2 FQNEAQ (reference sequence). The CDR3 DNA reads TGTGCCAGCAGCTTGTGGGGCTCAGGGGATGAGACCCAGTACTTC. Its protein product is CASSLWGSGDETQYF.

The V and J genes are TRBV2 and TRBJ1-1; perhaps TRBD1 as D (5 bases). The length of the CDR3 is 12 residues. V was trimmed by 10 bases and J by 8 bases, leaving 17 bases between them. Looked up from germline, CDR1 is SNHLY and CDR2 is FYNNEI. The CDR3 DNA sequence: TGTGCCACCGGTCGAGAGCAGGGAGAAGCTTTCTTT. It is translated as CATGREQGEAFF. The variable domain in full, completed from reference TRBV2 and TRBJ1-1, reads EPEVTQTPSHQVTQMGQEVILRCVPISNHLYFYWYRQILGQKVEFLVSFYNNEISEKSEIFDDQFSVERPDGSNFTLKIRSTKLEDSAMYFCATGREQGEAFFGQGTRLTVV.

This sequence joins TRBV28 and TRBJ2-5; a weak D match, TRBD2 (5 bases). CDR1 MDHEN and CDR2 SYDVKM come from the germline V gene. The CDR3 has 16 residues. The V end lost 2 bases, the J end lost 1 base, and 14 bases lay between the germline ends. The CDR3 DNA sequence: TGTGCCAGCAGTTTACTAGCCTCCACGGGCCAAGAGACCCAGTACTTC. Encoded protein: CASSLLASTGQETQYF.

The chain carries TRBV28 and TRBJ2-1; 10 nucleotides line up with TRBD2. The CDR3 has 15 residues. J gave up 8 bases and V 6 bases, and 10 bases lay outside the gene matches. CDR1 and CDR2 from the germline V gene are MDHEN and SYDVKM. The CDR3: CASRLLAGVKDEQFF. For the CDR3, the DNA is TGTGCCAGCAGGCTCCTAGCGGGAGTGAAGGATGAGCAGTTCTTC.

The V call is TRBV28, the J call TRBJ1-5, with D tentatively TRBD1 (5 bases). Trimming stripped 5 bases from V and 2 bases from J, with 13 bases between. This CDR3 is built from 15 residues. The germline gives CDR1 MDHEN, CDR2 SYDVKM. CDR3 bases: TGTGCCAGCAGTCCCGCAGGGATGGGCAATCAGCCCCAGCATTTT. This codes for CASSPAGMGNQPQHF.

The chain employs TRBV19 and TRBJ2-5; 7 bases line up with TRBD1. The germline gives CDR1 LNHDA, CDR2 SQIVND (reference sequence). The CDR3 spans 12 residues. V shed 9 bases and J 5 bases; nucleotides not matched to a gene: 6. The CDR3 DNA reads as TGTGCCAGCGCGCACAGGGGTGAGACCCAGTACTTC. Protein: CASAHRGETQYF.

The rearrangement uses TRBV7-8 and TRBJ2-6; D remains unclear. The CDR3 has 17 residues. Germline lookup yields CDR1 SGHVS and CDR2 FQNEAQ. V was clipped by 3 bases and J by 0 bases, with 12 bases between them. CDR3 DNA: TGTGCCAGCAGCTTGCTGGGCAGTAACTCTGGGGCCAACGTCCTGACTTTC. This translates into CASSLLGSNSGANVLTF. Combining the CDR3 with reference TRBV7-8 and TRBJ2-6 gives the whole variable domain GAGVSQSPRYKVAKRGQDVALRCDPISGHVSLFWYQQALGQGPEFLTYFQNEAQLDKSGLPSDRFFAERPEGSVSTLKIQRTQQEDSAVYLCASSLLGSNSGANVLTFGAGSRLTVL.

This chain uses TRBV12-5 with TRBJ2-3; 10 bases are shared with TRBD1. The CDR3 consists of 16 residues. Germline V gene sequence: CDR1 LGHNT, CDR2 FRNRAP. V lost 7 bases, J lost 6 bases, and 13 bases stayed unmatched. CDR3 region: CASATKGTGVFDTQYF. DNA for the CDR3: TGTGCTAGTGCCACAAAAGGGACAGGGGTCTTTGATACGCAGTATTTT.

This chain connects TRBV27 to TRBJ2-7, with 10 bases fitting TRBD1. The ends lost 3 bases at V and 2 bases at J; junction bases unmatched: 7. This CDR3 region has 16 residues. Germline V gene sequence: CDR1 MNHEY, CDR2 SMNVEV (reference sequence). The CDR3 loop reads CASSFVGGTGAYEQYF. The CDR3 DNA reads TGTGCCAGCAGTTTCGTCGGGGGGACAGGGGCCTACGAGCAGTACTTC.

The CDR3 DNA follows: TGCACCAGCAGCCAGGCACTAGCGGAGAATTCGAATGAGCAGTTCTTC. Translated: CTSSQALAENSNEQFF. The genes are TRBV1 and TRBJ2-1; the D segment call TRBD2 is taken from the table without a DNA check. TRBV1 is termed a pseudogene. CDR3 size: 16 residues.

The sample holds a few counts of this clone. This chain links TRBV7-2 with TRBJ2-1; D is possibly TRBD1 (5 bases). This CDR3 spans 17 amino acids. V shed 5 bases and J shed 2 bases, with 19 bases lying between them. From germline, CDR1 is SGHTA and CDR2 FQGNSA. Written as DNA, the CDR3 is TGTGCCAGCAGCCCTGTACCTGGGGCCCCCGCCTACAATGAGCAGTTCTTC. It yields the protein CASSPVPGAPAYNEQFF. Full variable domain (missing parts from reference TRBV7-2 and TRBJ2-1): GAGVSQSPSNKVTEKGKDVELRCDPISGHTALYWYRQSLGQGLEFLIYFQGNSAPDKSGLPSDRFSAERTGGSVSTLTIQRTQQEDSAVYLCASSPVPGAPAYNEQFFGPGTRLTVL.

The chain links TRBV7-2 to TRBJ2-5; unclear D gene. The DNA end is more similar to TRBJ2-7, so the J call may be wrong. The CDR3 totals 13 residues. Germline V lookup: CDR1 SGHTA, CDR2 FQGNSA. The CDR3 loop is CASSFERGSEQYF. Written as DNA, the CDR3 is TGTGCCAGCAGCTTTGAGAGAGGATCCGAGCAGTACTTC.

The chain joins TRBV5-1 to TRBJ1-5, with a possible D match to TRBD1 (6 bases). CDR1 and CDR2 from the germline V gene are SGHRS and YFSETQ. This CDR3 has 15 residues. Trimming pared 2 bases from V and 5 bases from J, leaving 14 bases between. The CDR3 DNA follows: TGCGCCAGCAGCTTTGACAGTGCAGGGGATCAGCCCCAGCATTTT. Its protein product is CASSFDSAGDQPQHF.

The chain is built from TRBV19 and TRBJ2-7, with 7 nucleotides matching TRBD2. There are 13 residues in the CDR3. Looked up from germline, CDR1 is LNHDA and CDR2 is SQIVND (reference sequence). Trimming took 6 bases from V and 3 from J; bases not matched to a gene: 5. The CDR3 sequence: CASSPGGNYEQYF. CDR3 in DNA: TGTGCCAGTAGCCCCGGGGGGAACTACGAGCAGTACTTC.

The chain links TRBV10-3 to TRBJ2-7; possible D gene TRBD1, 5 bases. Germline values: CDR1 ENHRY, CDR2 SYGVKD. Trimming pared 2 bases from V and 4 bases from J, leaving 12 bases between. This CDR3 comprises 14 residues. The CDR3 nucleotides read TGTGCCATCAGTGAGCTATCAGGGCGGTACGAGCAGTACTTC. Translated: CAISELSGRYEQYF.

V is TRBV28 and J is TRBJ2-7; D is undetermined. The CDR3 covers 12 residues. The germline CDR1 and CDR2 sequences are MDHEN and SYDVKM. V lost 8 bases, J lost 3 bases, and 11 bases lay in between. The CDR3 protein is CASGLSFYEQYF. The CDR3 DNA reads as TGTGCCAGCGGGCTGAGCTTCTACGAGCAGTACTTC.

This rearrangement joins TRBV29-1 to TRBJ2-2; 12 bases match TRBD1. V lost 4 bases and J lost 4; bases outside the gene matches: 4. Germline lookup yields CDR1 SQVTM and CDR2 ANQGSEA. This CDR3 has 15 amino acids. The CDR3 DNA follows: TGCAGCGTTGGGGGACAGGGGGCGCGCACCGGGGAGCTGTTTTTT. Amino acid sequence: CSVGGQGARTGELFF.

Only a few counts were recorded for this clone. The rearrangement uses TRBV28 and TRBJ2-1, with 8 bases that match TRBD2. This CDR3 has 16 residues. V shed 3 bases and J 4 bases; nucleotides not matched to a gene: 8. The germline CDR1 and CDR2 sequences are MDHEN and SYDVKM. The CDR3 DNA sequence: TGTGCCAGCAGTTTCCGCGTCAGCGGGAGTTACAATGAGCAGTTCTTC. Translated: CASSFRVSGSYNEQFF.